The 11 T cell receptor beta chains below all came from one sample that was sequenced in a study of CD8+CD57+ T cells in acquired aplastic anemia. TCR beta VDJ and CDR3 profiling used genomic DNA as template. TCRdb ran MiXCR on the reads and lists one entry per CDR3 protein. The sample holds 200,000 or so distinct CDR3 sequences, around 66% seen once. Sequencing was performed on sorted CD4+, CD8+, or CD8+CD57+ T cells (not recorded which) from PBMCs. Every receptor here comes from a human donor with severe aplastic anemia or a healthy control (not recorded which).

This clonotype has ten or more counts. The chain recombines TRBV5-6 with TRBJ2-1; D is ambiguous. Germline V gene lookup returns CDR1 SGHDT and CDR2 YYEEEE. The CDR3 is 12 amino acids. V gave up 1 base and J gave up 7 bases, with 6 bases separating them. CDR3 nucleotide sequence: TGTGCCAGCAGCTTGATGGTAAATGAGCAGTTCTTC. It codes for CASSLMVNEQFF. Combining the CDR3 with reference TRBV5-6 and TRBJ2-1 gives the whole variable domain DAGVTQSPTHLIKTRGQQVTLRCSPKSGHDTVSWYQQALGQGPQFIFQYYEEEERQRGNFPDRFSGHQFPNYSSELNVNALLLGDSALYLCASSLMVNEQFFGPGTRLTVL.

V and J are TRBV7-6 and TRBJ2-1; tentative D call: TRBD2 (5 bases). Germline CDR1 is SGHVS and CDR2 is FNYEAQ. The CDR3 sequence is 12 residues long. The V gene lost 5 bases and the J gene lost 10 bases, with 12 bases spanning the gap. CDR3: CASSPSSGEQFF. The CDR3 DNA is TGTGCCAGCAGCCCCTCCTCGGGGGAGCAGTTCTTC. Based on the CDR3 plus reference TRBV7-6 and TRBJ2-1, the full variable domain is GAGVSQSPRYKVTKRGQDVALRCDPISGHVSLYWYRQALGQGPEFLTYFNYEAQQDKSGLPNDRFSAERPEGSISTLTIQRTEQRDSAMYRCASSPSSGEQFFGPGTRLTVL.

The chain recombines TRBV12-3 or TRBV12-4 with TRBJ1-3, with D perhaps matching TRBD1 (6 bases). V lost 5 bases and J lost 4, with 15 bases in between. The CDR3 runs to 15 residues. CDR3 sequence: CASSGLRGVGNTIYF. The DNA for the CDR3 is TGTGCCAGCAGTGGACTAAGGGGGGTGGGAAACACCATATATTTT.

The V gene is TRBV12-3 or TRBV12-4, the J gene TRBJ1-2, with D unclear. The length of the CDR3 is 13 residues. V lost 3 bases to trimming and J lost 8 bases, with 13 bases between them. Here the CDR3 reads CASSFEGFRGYTF. The CDR3 DNA reads as TGTGCCAGCAGTTTCGAGGGTTTTCGGGGCTACACCTTC.

Details on this clonotype: An end of the junction differs from the germline gene, which may be a read error. The rearrangement joins TRBV15 to TRBJ1-6; 8 bases map to TRBD1. The CDR3 runs 16 residues. Germline loops: CDR1 LNHNV, CDR2 YYDKDF (reference sequence). DNA for the CDR3: TGTGCCACCAGCAGAGGAACTCAGGGGGCGCAAAGCGTCCTGATCTTT. Amino acids: CATSRGTQGAQSVLIF.

The chain uses TRBV2 and TRBJ1-1; TRBD1 is a possible D gene (6 bases). This CDR3 is 12 amino acids long. The V and J ends lost 6 bases and 11 bases respectively, with 16 bases between them. Per the germline V gene, CDR1 is SNHLY and CDR2 is FYNNEI. The CDR3 DNA reads as TGTGCCAGCAGAGTCGACAGGCCTGGGGCTTTCTTT. Encoded protein: CASRVDRPGAFF. The entire variable domain, with the rest obtained from reference TRBV2 and TRBJ1-1, is as follows: EPEVTQTPSHQVTQMGQEVILRCVPISNHLYFYWYRQILGQKVEFLVSFYNNEISEKSEIFDDQFSVERPDGSNFTLKIRSTKLEDSAMYFCASRVDRPGAFFGQGTRLTVV.

This clonotype was observed once. The chain is built from TRBV7-8 and TRBJ2-6; no definite D call. The CDR3 has 13 amino acids. CDR1 and CDR2 from the germline V gene are SGHVS and FQNEAQ. V dropped 6 bases and J dropped 4 bases, with 7 bases sitting between them. This CDR3 is CASRISGANVLTF. The CDR3 DNA follows: TGTGCCAGCAGGATAAGCGGGGCCAACGTCCTGACTTTC.

This chain uses TRBV2 with TRBJ2-7, with D unclear. The CDR3 totals 14 residues. V was shortened by 1 base and J by 0 bases, with 7 bases between the two germline ends. Per the germline V gene, CDR1 is SNHLY and CDR2 is FYNNEI. The CDR3 DNA reads TGTGCCAGCAGTGAAGACAGCAGCTCCTACGAGCAGTACTTC. Its translation is CASSEDSSSYEQYF.

This clonotype has a count of ten or more. This chain connects TRBV27 to TRBJ2-7; 9 bases match TRBD1. Trimming took 4 bases from V and 5 from J; bases not matched to a gene: 0. Germline CDR1 and CDR2: MNHEY and SMNVEV (reference sequence). The length of the CDR3 is 12 residues. The chain's CDR3 is CASSYRGHEQYF. The DNA of the CDR3 is TGTGCCAGCAGTTACAGGGGGCACGAGCAGTACTTC.

This clonotype has just one count. This chain joins TRBV25-1 and TRBJ1-6; 7 bases fit TRBD1. The length of the CDR3 is 16 residues. Germline CDR1 MGHDK, CDR2 SYGVNS. Losses at the gene ends were 4 bases for V and 7 bases for J; bases not matched to a gene: 10. The CDR3, as DNA: TGTGCCAGCAGTGCGCAGGGGGTAAGAAGAAATTCACCCCTCCACTTT. The encoded protein is CASSAQGVRRNSPLHF.

The chain carries TRBV12-3 or TRBV12-4 and TRBJ2-3, with D perhaps TRBD2 (5 bases). V lost 3 bases, J lost 8 bases, and 12 bases lay in between. This CDR3 is built from 13 residues. This CDR3 is CASSFRRGGTQYF. The DNA for the CDR3 is TGTGCCAGCAGTTTTAGGAGAGGAGGTACGCAGTATTTT.